These 22 T cell receptor beta chains were sequenced from one sample in a study of cytomegalovirus exposure and HLA in healthy donors. This PCR relied on a set of 60 Vbeta primers and 13 Jbeta primers. Clones were read by immunoSEQ multiplex PCR, and TCRdb kept only the in-frame ones, dropping some. The table includes about 130,000 clones, about 80% detected once. The source material was PBMCs. These receptors came from a man aged 25 to 45 in good health and CMV-seropositive.

This CDR3 reads CASSLGRVPYNEQFF. In nucleotides, the CDR3 is TGTGCCAGCAGCCTCGGGAGGGTGCCCTACAATGAGCAGTTCTTC. The V and J genes are TRBV7-3 and TRBJ2-1; 8 positions agree with TRBD2. Germline loops: CDR1 SGHTA, CDR2 FQGTGA. The CDR3 length is 15 residues. The V and J ends lost 5 bases and 2 bases, in that order; junction bases with no gene match: 5.

This chain links TRBV6-5 with TRBJ1-5; 9 bases line up with TRBD1. Germline CDR1 and CDR2: MNHEY and SVGAGI. The ends lost 6 bases at V and 4 bases at J; junction bases unmatched: 4. CDR3 size: 14 residues. In DNA, the CDR3 is TGTGCCAGCAGCCTAGGACAGGGGAATCAGCCCCAGCATTTT. It encodes CASSLGQGNQPQHF.

The chain has TRBV7-2 and TRBJ2-1; possibly TRBD2 for D (6 bases). The ends were cut back, 5 bases at V and 1 base at J, with 15 bases in the middle. This CDR3 comprises 16 residues. Germline V lookup: CDR1 SGHTA, CDR2 FQGNSA. The CDR3 is CASSPGERASYNEQFF. The CDR3 DNA sequence: TGTGCCAGCAGCCCGGGGGAGCGGGCATCCTACAATGAGCAGTTCTTC.

The genes are TRBV6-5 and TRBJ2-1; 9 nucleotides agree with TRBD2. Germline V gene data show CDR1 as MNHEY and CDR2 as SVGAGI. J gave up 7 bases and V 7 bases, and 11 bases lay outside the gene matches. This CDR3 spans 15 amino acids. The CDR3 region is CASILLAGSQNEQFF. The CDR3 DNA reads TGTGCCAGCATCCTCCTAGCGGGGAGCCAGAATGAGCAGTTCTTC.

The chain has TRBV30 and TRBJ1-2; D is uncertain. The CDR3 is made up of 12 amino acids. The germline V and J ends were trimmed by 3 bases and 0 bases, with 5 bases remaining between them. CDR1 and CDR2 from the germline V gene are GTSNPN and SVGIG (reference sequence). CDR3 sequence (DNA): TGTGCCTGGAGGCCAGCTAACTATGGCTACACCTTC. Its translation: CAWRPANYGYTF. The full variable domain, in which reference TRBV30 and TRBJ1-2 provide the parts outside the CDR3, is SQTIHQWPATLVQPVGSPLSLECTVEGTSNPNLYWYRQAAGRGLQLLFYSVGIGQISSEVPQNLSASRPQDRQFILSSKKLLLSDSGFYLCAWRPANYGYTFGSGTRLTVV.

The V gene is TRBV28, the J gene TRBJ2-5; perhaps TRBD1 as D (5 bases). Germline V lookup: CDR1 MDHEN, CDR2 SYDVKM. Trimming cost V 3 bases and J 5 bases, with 13 bases left between them. The CDR3 runs to 14 residues. CDR3 amino acids: CASSFGDSGETQYF. The CDR3 nucleotides read TGTGCCAGCAGTTTCGGAGACTCAGGGGAGACCCAGTACTTC.

This chain connects TRBV27 to TRBJ1-1, with D unresolved. The germline V and J ends were trimmed by 5 bases and 1 base, with 11 bases remaining between them. Germline values: CDR1 MNHEY, CDR2 SMNVEV (reference sequence). This CDR3 is built from 14 residues. The CDR3 is CASSPQTTNTEAFF. CDR3 DNA: TGTGCCAGCAGTCCACAGACAACGAACACTGAAGCTTTCTTT.

The rearrangement uses TRBV6-5 and TRBJ2-5; D is possibly TRBD2 (5 bases). Germline loops: CDR1 MNHEY, CDR2 SVGAGI. V was pared by 5 bases and J by 4 bases, with 8 bases between. This CDR3 spans 12 amino acids. Here the CDR3 DNA reads TGTGCCAGCAGTCTGGCGGGAGAGACCCAGTACTTC. Protein sequence: CASSLAGETQYF.

V is TRBV9 and J is TRBJ2-1, with 8 bases fitting TRBD2. The CDR3 sequence is 15 residues long. Germline V gene data show CDR1 as SGDLS and CDR2 as YYNGEE. The ends lost 0 bases at V and 3 bases at J; junction bases unmatched: 2. Written as DNA, the CDR3 is TGTGCCAGCAGCGTAGACGGGAGGGTCTACAATGAGCAGTTCTTC. Translated: CASSVDGRVYNEQFF.

The gene calls are TRBV2 and TRBJ1-1; the D gene is possibly TRBD1 (5 bases). The CDR3 spans 14 residues. V lost 0 bases, J lost 4 bases, and 9 bases lay in between. In germline, CDR1 is SNHLY, CDR2 FYNNEI. The CDR3 loop is CASSEAGGGTEAFF. Written as DNA, the CDR3 is TGTGCCAGCAGTGAAGCCGGGGGTGGCACTGAAGCTTTCTTT.

This chain connects TRBV4-3 to TRBJ2-3; 8 bases match TRBD1. The CDR3 is 16 residues long. V shed 0 bases, J shed 4 bases, and the junction held 6 bases outside the gene matches. CDR1 and CDR2 (germline): LGHNA, YSLEER. CDR3 in amino acids: CASSQDDRGRSDTQYF. The CDR3 DNA sequence: TGCGCCAGCAGCCAAGATGACAGGGGAAGGTCAGATACGCAGTATTTT.

As DNA, the CDR3 is TGTGCCATCACCGCGATAAAGGGACAGGGATCTGGCTACACCTTC. Its translation is CAITAIKGQGSGYTF. J is TRBJ1-2 and V is TRBV10-3, with TRBD1 matching over 9 bases. CDR3 size: 15 residues. V trimming: 7 bases; J trimming: 7 bases; junction bases outside the gene matches: 13. Germline V lookup: CDR1 ENHRY, CDR2 SYGVKD.

The sample holds a few counts of this clone. The chain is built from TRBV6-1 and TRBJ1-5; D ambiguous. Germline V CDR1 and CDR2: MNHNS, SASEGT. V was trimmed by 7 bases and J by 0 bases, leaving 7 bases between them. This CDR3 has 13 residues. Written as DNA, the CDR3 is TGTGCCAGCACGGAGGCTAGCAATCAGCCCCAGCATTTT. This codes for CASTEASNQPQHF.

The chain joins TRBV7-8 to TRBJ1-5, with D perhaps TRBD1 (5 bases). The germline V gene encodes CDR1 SGHVS and CDR2 FQNEAQ. This CDR3 contains 15 residues. V was pared by 4 bases and J by 5 bases, with 15 bases between. CDR3 coding DNA: TGTGCCAGCAGCTCATCCACGGACACGGATCAGCCCCAGCATTTT. Protein product: CASSSSTDTDQPQHF. Looking up the rest from reference TRBV7-8 and TRBJ1-5 gives the full variable domain: GAGVSQSPRYKVAKRGQDVALRCDPISGHVSLFWYQQALGQGPEFLTYFQNEAQLDKSGLPSDRFFAERPEGSVSTLKIQRTQQEDSAVYLCASSSSTDTDQPQHFGDGTRLSIL.

V usage is TRBV7-9 and J usage is TRBJ1-1; TRBD1 matches 7 bases. The germline V gene encodes CDR1 SEHNR and CDR2 FQNEAQ (reference sequence). The trim removed 5 bases at V and 1 base at J, leaving 7 bases unmatched. The CDR3 is 15 residues long. The CDR3 here is CASSRIGGRNTEAFF. Written as DNA, the CDR3 is TGTGCCAGCAGCCGCATAGGGGGCAGGAACACTGAAGCTTTCTTT.

The genes are TRBV5-1 and TRBJ2-5, with 9 bases matching TRBD2. The CDR3 extends over 16 amino acids. CDR1 is SGHRS and CDR2 is YFSETQ in the germline V gene. Unmatched junction bases numbered 12, after V lost 4 bases and J lost 5 bases. CDR3 protein: CASSLEGLALTETQYF. CDR3 bases: TGCGCCAGCAGCCTCGAGGGACTAGCCTTAACGGAGACCCAGTACTTC.

This CDR3 is CASLPGQGVEKLFF. As DNA, the CDR3 is TGTGCCAGCTTGCCGGGACAGGGTGTTGAAAAACTGTTTTTT. This chain connects TRBV28 to TRBJ1-4; 9 bases agree with TRBD1. The CDR3 runs 14 residues. V lost 8 bases to trimming and J lost 7 bases; unmatched junction nucleotides: 8. Germline CDR1 and CDR2: MDHEN and SYDVKM.

The rearrangement joins TRBV5-1 to TRBJ2-7, with 10 bases lining up with TRBD2. V shed 2 bases, J shed 5 bases, and the junction held 1 base outside the gene matches. Germline V gene lookup returns CDR1 SGHRS and CDR2 YFSETQ. This CDR3 has 13 amino acids. CDR3 bases: TGCGCCAGCAGCTTAGCGGGAGGGGACGAGCAGTACTTC. It encodes CASSLAGGDEQYF.

The CDR3 region has the DNA TGTGCCAGCAGTCACAAAAAATTGGGCCTTGAGCAGTTCTTC. This sequence encodes CASSHKKLGLEQFF. This sequence joins TRBV27 and TRBJ2-1; D not certain. Germline V gene sequence: CDR1 MNHEY, CDR2 SMNVEV (reference sequence). The CDR3 consists of 14 residues. V was cut by 5 bases and J by 9 bases, with 17 bases left in between.

There are a few counts of this clone. This chain uses TRBV2 with TRBJ1-1; D is unresolved. Germline V CDR1 and CDR2: SNHLY, FYNNEI. The V end lost 3 bases, the J end lost 12 bases, and 14 bases lay between the germline ends. This CDR3 is 12 amino acids long. CDR3 sequence reads: CASSDVQDQTFF. For the CDR3, the DNA is TGTGCCAGCAGTGATGTTCAGGATCAAACTTTCTTT. The full variable domain, its missing parts supplied by reference TRBV2 and TRBJ1-1, is EPEVTQTPSHQVTQMGQEVILRCVPISNHLYFYWYRQILGQKVEFLVSFYNNEISEKSEIFDDQFSVERPDGSNFTLKIRSTKLEDSAMYFCASSDVQDQTFFGQGTRLTVV.

J is TRBJ1-2 and V is TRBV20-1, with D possibly being TRBD1 (5 bases). The V end was cut by 4 bases, the J end by 5 bases, with 8 bases between. In germline, CDR1 is DFQATT, CDR2 SNEGSKA (reference sequence). The CDR3 has 11 residues. The CDR3 DNA sequence: TGCAGTGCTATGGGGGGTTATGGCTACACCTTC. It encodes CSAMGGYGYTF.

The V and J genes are TRBV7-9 and TRBJ1-4, with D perhaps TRBD1 (5 bases). The germline gives CDR1 SEHNR, CDR2 FQNEAQ (reference sequence). The CDR3 has 15 residues. V was trimmed by 1 base and J by 5 bases, leaving 11 bases between them. CDR3 in DNA: TGTGCCAGCAGCTTAGAAGGAGGGGTCAATGAAAAACTGTTTTTT. Translation gives CASSLEGGVNEKLFF.